This T cell receptor beta chain was profiled in a study of cytotoxic CD8 clonotypes in ibrutinib-treated CLL. Study in general: The group held more than 10 relapsed/refractory and approximately 15 treatment-naive patients, with 17 to 18 IGHV unmutated. Among responders, about 25 were partial and 2 complete; after median roughly 66 months, approximately 15 stayed remitted and some 12 progressed. Overall study results and limits: Among the clonotypes, public ones were uncommon and contracted or held stable on treatment. Collection times varied between progressing and sustained-remission patients.

The table came from immunoSEQ multiplex PCR; TCRdb's copy has only in-frame clones and leaves some out. The repertoire holds 150,000 to 200,000 clones, with roughly 90% as singletons. Concerning this clone itself: Its target is unknown.

The germline V gene has CDR1 SGHDT and CDR2 YYEEEE. Losses at the gene ends were 5 bases for V and 0 bases for J; bases not matched to a gene: 4. There are 15 residues in the CDR3. The rearrangement uses TRBV5-6 and TRBJ2-1; 8 positions match TRBD1. The TCR originated in a human donor with chronic lymphocytic leukemia. The sample here was PBMCs, taken at disease progression, from a patient treated with ibrutinib. The CDR3 nucleotides are TGTGCCAGCAGGACAACAGGGGGCTCCTACAATGAGCAGTTCTTC. Its translation: CASRTTGGSYNEQFF.